This entry describes one T cell receptor (beta chain). TCRdb keeps only in-frame clones here, not all; method: immunoSEQ multiplex PCR. In the table there are roughly 60,000 clones, 65% to 90% of which are singletons. This sample was taken from a study of blood T cell repertoires in COVID-19. The wider study: The study drew acute and convalescent COVID-19 samples from the United States, Italy and Spain. Nucleic acid was either cDNA or gDNA, and it came from T cells, B-cell-depleted T cells, or PBMCs.

The CDR3 is made up of 16 amino acids. The V segment lost 4 bases and the J segment 4 bases; nucleotides outside the gene matches: 9. Germline V gene lookup returns CDR1 LGHDT and CDR2 YNNKEL (reference sequence). Sample: peripheral blood. This chain uses TRBV3-1 (or the pseudogene TRBV3-2) with TRBJ1-2, with 10 positions matching TRBD1. This TCR was recovered from a man in his forties with acute or convalescent COVID-19. DNA for the CDR3: TGTGCCAGCAGCCGGGACAGGGGAAATGGGGGCTATGGCTACACCTTC. This sequence encodes CASSRDRGNGGYGYTF.